What follows is one T cell receptor (beta chain) and its context. Its antigen is currently unknown. The record originates from a study of cytomegalovirus exposure and HLA in healthy donors. General observations from the study: Versus the approximately 720-donor mean, an Asian-associated ancestry cluster reportedly showed fewer N-insertions in a later analysis. Researchers catalogued some 160 TCR beta chains as cytomegalovirus-associated. Previous analysis showed most TCR beta V segments were productive about 87% or about 30% of the time.

V lost 4 bases to trimming and J lost 1 base; unmatched junction nucleotides: 5. CDR3 length: 14 amino acids. CDR1 and CDR2 (germline): SGHTS, YDEGEE. Both 60 Vbeta primers and 13 Jbeta primers went into the PCR. Here immunoSEQ multiplex PCR was the method, and the copy in TCRdb shows in-frame clones only, minus some. This sample has some 130,000 clones, with more than 70% found just once. Sequencing was done on a sample of PBMCs. The rearrangement joins TRBV5-8 to TRBJ2-7; 7 nucleotides agree with TRBD1. The source is a man younger than 45 in good health and CMV-seronegative. CDR3 bases: TGTGCCAGCAGCCCCCGACAGGGTTCCTACGAGCAGTACTTC. Protein sequence: CASSPRQGSYEQYF.